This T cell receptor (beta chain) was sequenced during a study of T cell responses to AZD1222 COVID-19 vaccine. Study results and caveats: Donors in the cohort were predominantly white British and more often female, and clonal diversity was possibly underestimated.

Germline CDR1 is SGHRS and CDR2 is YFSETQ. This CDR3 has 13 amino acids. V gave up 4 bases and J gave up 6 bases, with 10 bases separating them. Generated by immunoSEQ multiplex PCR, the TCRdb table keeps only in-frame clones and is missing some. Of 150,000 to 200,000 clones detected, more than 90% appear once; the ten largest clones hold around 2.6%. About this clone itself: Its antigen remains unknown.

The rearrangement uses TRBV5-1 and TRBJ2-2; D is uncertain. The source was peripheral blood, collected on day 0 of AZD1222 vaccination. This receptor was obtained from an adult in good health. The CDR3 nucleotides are TGCGCCAGCAGCCAGGAGCCGGCCGGGGAGCTGTTTTTT. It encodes CASSQEPAGELFF. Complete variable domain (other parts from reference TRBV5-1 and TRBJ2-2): KAGVTQTPRYLIKTRGQQVTLSCSPISGHRSVSWYQQTPGQGLQFLFEYFSETQRNKGNFPGRFSGRQFSNSRSEMNVSTLELGDSALYLCASSQEPAGELFFGEGSRLTVL.